These T cell receptor beta chains were read from a single sample in a study of blood T cells in healthy people across ages. TCRdb re-derived calls from the 5' RACE reads in MiXCR, one entry per CDR3 protein. The repertoire holds about 720,000 distinct CDR3 sequences, just under 25% seen once, with roughly 3.8% in the top ten. Separately, the same data were catalogued under a study of T cells of mothers and their children.

The sample comprised blood. These receptors were collected from a boy between 10 and 17 years old in good health. CDR3s include the opening cysteine and the closing phenylalanine or tryptophan. D genes are given only for firm matches. Expanded clones are given a class, and other clones once, few, many or no size at all.

CSVSGRFYNEQFF,TGCAGCGTGAGCGGGAGATTTTACAATGAGCAGTTCTTC,TRBV29-1,TRBD2,TRBJ2-1,few
CASSSSQGWEQYF,TGTGCCAGCAGCTCATCGCAGGGTTGGGAGCAGTACTTC,TRBV7-2,NA,TRBJ2-7,few
CSASEGWEQYF,TGCAGCGCCAGCGAGGGTTGGGAGCAGTACTTC,TRBV29-1,NA,TRBJ2-7,NA
CASSGTSTQETQYF,TGTGCCAGCTCGGGGACATCGACACAAGAGACCCAGTACTTC,TRBV18,NA,TRBJ2-5,NA
CSATIVRETQYF,TGCAGTGCAACAATAGTCCGGGAGACCCAGTACTTC,TRBV20-1,NA,TRBJ2-5,few
CASSALGGWRGGHNEQFF,TGTGCCAGCAGCGCCCTGGGCGGGTGGCGGGGGGGACACAATGAGCAGTTCTTC,TRBV7-2,TRBD2,TRBJ2-1,few
CSVVSSNYEQYF,TGCAGCGTGGTATCTAGCAACTACGAGCAGTACTTC,TRBV29-1,NA,TRBJ2-7,few
CAINRASSYEQYF,TGTGCCATCAACAGAGCTAGCTCCTACGAGCAGTACTTC,TRBV10-3,NA,TRBJ2-7,few
CASSGSERGVYEQYF,TGTGCCAGCAGTGGCTCTGAGCGGGGGGTCTACGAGCAGTACTTC,TRBV6-1,TRBD2,TRBJ2-7,few
CASSFSNVPGDTQYF,TGTGCCAGCAGCTTTTCTAACGTCCCCGGGGATACGCAGTATTTT,TRBV7-2,NA,TRBJ2-3,NA
CASSLGVAGSRDEQFF,TGTGCCAGCAGCTTAGGTGTAGCGGGAAGTAGAGATGAGCAGTTCTTC,TRBV7-9,TRBD2,TRBJ2-1,few
CASSLSGSLDTQYF,TGTGCCAGCAGCTTGAGCGGGAGCTTGGATACGCAGTATTTT,TRBV7-2,TRBD2,TRBJ2-3,NA
CASSLTGDRREQYF,TGTGCCAGCAGCTTAACTGGGGATCGTCGCGAGCAGTACTTC,TRBV7-3,NA,TRBJ2-7,NA
CASSSETSGVAKNIQYF,TGCGCCAGCAGCTCAGAAACTAGCGGAGTAGCCAAAAACATTCAGTACTTC,TRBV5-1,TRBD2,TRBJ2-4,NA
CASSYSGARGEKLFF,TGTGCCAGCAGTTACTCGGGGGCCCGGGGGGAAAAACTGTTTTTT,TRBV6-5,NA,TRBJ1-4,few
CASSLTSGAYGYTF,TGTGCCAGCAGTTTAACGTCAGGGGCCTATGGCTACACCTTC,TRBV27,NA,TRBJ1-2,few
CASSLNNANTGELFF,TGTGCCAGCAGCTTAAACAACGCGAACACCGGGGAGCTGTTTTTT,TRBV7-9,NA,TRBJ2-2,few
CASSLDRSARDTIYF,TGTGCCAGCAGCTTAGACAGAAGTGCCAGAGACACCATATATTTT,TRBV7-2,NA,TRBJ1-3,NA
CSALSLRGTEAFF,TGCAGTGCTCTATCCCTGCGGGGCACTGAAGCTTTCTTT,TRBV20-1,NA,TRBJ1-1,few
CSVLLGQRGSGANVLTF,TGCAGCGTTCTACTAGGACAGAGGGGGTCTGGGGCCAACGTCCTGACTTTC,TRBV29-1,NA,TRBJ2-6,NA
CATSSRTGSHEQYF,TGTGCCACCAGCAGTCGGACAGGGTCCCACGAGCAGTACTTC,TRBV15,TRBD1,TRBJ2-7,NA
CASSPGGGRETQYF,TGTGCCAGCAGCCCTGGTGGGGGGCGAGAGACCCAGTACTTC,TRBV11-2,NA,TRBJ2-5,NA
CASSHQLLTGSGEQYF,TGCGCCAGCAGCCATCAACTACTGACAGGCTCTGGAGAGCAGTACTTC,TRBV4-1,NA,TRBJ2-7,many
CASSQESGLNQPQHF,TGCGCCAGCAGCCAAGAGAGTGGGCTCAATCAGCCCCAGCATTTT,TRBV4-3,NA,TRBJ1-5,NA
CSARRRAGGSTDTQYF,TGCAGTGCTAGACGCCGAGCGGGGGGTAGCACAGATACGCAGTATTTT,TRBV20-1,TRBD2,TRBJ2-3,NA
CASSLDGQGANQPQHF,TGTGCCAGCAGCTTAGATGGACAGGGGGCGAATCAGCCCCAGCATTTT,TRBV7-2,TRBD1,TRBJ1-5,NA
CASGGPGTDTQYF,TGTGCCAGCGGCGGCCCAGGCACAGATACGCAGTATTTT,TRBV28,NA,TRBJ2-3,NA
CASSIPGGTYNEQFF,TGTGCCAGTAGTATACCGGGGGGAACCTACAATGAGCAGTTCTTC,TRBV19,TRBD2,TRBJ2-1,few
CATSRDSGVNSPLHF,TGTGCCACCAGCAGAGATTCAGGGGTTAATTCACCCCTCCACTTT,TRBV15,NA,TRBJ1-6,few
CSASRGQGPVDTQYF,TGCAGTGCTAGCCGAGGACAGGGGCCGGTAGATACGCAGTATTTT,TRBV20-1,TRBD1,TRBJ2-3,NA
CASSWRDRAYEQYF,TGTGCCAGCAGCTGGAGGGACAGAGCCTACGAGCAGTACTTC,TRBV5-6,NA,TRBJ2-7,NA
CASSYPESGDYEQYF,TGTGCCAGCAGTTACCCCGAGTCAGGAGACTACGAGCAGTACTTC,TRBV6-6,NA,TRBJ2-7,NA
CASSDSGRGLNTEAFF,TGTGCCAGCAGTGACTCCGGTCGGGGGTTGAACACTGAAGCTTTCTTT,TRBV2,NA,TRBJ1-1,NA
CASSTSTGERTKNIQYF,TGTGCCAGCTCAACATCAACAGGGGAGAGGACCAAAAACATTCAGTACTTC,TRBV18,TRBD1,TRBJ2-4,few
CASSLTGFGTDTQYF,TGTGCCAGCAGCTTAACGGGATTTGGCACAGATACGCAGTATTTT,TRBV7-3,NA,TRBJ2-3,NA
CSAQRQSNQPQHF,TGCAGTGCACAAAGGCAAAGCAATCAGCCCCAGCATTTT,TRBV20-1,NA,TRBJ1-5,few
CASSIYEISYNEQFF,TGTGCCAGTAGTATTTATGAGATTTCCTACAATGAGCAGTTCTTC,TRBV19,NA,TRBJ2-1,NA
CASSLKPPTTEAFF,TGCGCCAGCAGCTTGAAACCTCCAACGACTGAAGCTTTCTTT,TRBV5-1,NA,TRBJ1-1,NA
CASSLGASGQPQHF,TGTGCCAGCAGTTTGGGGGCTTCTGGGCAGCCCCAGCATTTT,TRBV6-2/TRBV6-3,NA,TRBJ1-5,few
CASSSPSGGSNEQFF,TGTGCCAGCAGTTCCCCTAGCGGGGGTAGCAATGAGCAGTTCTTC,TRBV27,TRBD2,TRBJ2-1,NA
CASSLGTGFGYTF,TGTGCCAGCAGCCTCGGGACAGGGTTCGGCTACACCTTC,TRBV5-4,TRBD1,TRBJ1-2,few
CASSYGSWSYEQYF,TGTGCCAGCAGTTACGGGAGCTGGTCCTACGAGCAGTACTTC,TRBV6-5,NA,TRBJ2-7,NA
CSALTSGVGTQYF,TGCAGTGCTTTGACTAGCGGGGTTGGGACCCAGTACTTC,TRBV20-1,TRBD2,TRBJ2-5,many